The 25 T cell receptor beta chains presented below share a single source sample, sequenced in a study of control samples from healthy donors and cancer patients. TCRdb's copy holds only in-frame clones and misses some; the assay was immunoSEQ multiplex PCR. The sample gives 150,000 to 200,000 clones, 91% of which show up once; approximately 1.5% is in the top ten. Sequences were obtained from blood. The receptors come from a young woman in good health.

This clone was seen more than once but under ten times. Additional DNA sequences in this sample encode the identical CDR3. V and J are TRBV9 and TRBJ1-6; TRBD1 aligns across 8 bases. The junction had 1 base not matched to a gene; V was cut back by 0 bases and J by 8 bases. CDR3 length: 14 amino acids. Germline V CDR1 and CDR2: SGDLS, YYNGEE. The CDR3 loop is CASSVAGGDSPLHF. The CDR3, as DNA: TGTGCCAGCAGCGTAGCAGGGGGCGATTCACCCCTCCACTTT.

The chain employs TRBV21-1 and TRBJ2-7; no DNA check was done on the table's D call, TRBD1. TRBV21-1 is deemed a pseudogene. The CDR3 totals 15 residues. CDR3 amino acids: CASSTRTDDSYEQYF. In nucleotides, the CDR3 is TGTGCCAGCAGCACTCGGACAGATGACTCCTACGAGCAGTACTTC.

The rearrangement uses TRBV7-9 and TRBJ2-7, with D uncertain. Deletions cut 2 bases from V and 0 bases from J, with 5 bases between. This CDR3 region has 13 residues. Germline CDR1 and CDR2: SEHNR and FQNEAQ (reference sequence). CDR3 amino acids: CASSLTASYEQYF. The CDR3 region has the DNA TGTGCCAGCAGCTTAACAGCCTCCTACGAGCAGTACTTC. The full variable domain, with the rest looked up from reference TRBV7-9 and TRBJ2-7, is DTGVSQNPRHKITKRGQNVTFRCDPISEHNRLYWYRQTLGQGPEFLTYFQNEAQLEKSRLLSDRFSAERPKGSFSTLEIQRTEQGDSAMYLCASSLTASYEQYFGPGTRLTVT.

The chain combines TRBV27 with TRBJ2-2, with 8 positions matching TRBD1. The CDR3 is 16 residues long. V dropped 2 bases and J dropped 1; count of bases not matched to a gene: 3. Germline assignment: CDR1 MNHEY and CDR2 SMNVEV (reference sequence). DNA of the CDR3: TGTGCCAGCAGTTTACCCACAGGGGGGAACACCGGGGAGCTGTTTTTT. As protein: CASSLPTGGNTGELFF.

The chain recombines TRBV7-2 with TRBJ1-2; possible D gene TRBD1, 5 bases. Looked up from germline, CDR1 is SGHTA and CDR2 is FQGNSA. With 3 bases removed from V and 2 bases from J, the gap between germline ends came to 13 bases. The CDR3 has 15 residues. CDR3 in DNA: TGTGCCAGCAGCTTTACGAGGGGCCGGAACTATGGCTACACCTTC. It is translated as CASSFTRGRNYGYTF.

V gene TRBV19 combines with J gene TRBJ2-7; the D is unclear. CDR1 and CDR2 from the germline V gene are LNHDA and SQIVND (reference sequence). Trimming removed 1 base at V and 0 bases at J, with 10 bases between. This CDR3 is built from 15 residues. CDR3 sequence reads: CASSIGRDLSYEQYF. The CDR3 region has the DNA TGTGCCAGTAGTATAGGGCGAGACCTCTCCTACGAGCAGTACTTC.

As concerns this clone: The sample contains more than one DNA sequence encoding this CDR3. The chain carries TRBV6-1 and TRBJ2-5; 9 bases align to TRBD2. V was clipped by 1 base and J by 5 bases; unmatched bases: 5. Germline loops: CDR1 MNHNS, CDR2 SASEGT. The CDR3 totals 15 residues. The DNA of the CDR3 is TGTGCCAGCAGTGAAGGTGCGGGAGGGGGGGAGACCCAGTACTTC. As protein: CASSEGAGGGETQYF.

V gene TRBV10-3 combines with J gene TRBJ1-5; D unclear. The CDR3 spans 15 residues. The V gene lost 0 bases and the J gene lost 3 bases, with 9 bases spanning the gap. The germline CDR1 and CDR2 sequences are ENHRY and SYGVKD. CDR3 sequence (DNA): TGTGCCATCAGTGAGTCGGCTGCCCCCAATCAGCCCCAGCATTTT. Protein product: CAISESAAPNQPQHF.

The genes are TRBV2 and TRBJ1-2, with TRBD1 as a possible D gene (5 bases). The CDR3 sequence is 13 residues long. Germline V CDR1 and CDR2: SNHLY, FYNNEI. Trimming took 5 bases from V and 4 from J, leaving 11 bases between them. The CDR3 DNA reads TGTGCCAGCAGTCTACATGGGGGCTATGGCTACACCTTC. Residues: CASSLHGGYGYTF.

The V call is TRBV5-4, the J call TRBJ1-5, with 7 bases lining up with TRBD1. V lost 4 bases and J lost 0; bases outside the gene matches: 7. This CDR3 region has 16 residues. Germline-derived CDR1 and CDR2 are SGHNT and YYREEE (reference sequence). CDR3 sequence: CASSPQGGYSNQPQHF. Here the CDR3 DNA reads TGTGCCAGCAGCCCTCAAGGGGGCTATAGCAATCAGCCCCAGCATTTT.

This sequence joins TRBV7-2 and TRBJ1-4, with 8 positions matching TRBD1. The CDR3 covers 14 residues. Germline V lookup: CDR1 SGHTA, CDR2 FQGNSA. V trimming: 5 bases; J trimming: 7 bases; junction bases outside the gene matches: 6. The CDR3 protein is CASSADRGGEKLFF. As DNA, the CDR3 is TGTGCCAGCAGCGCCGACAGGGGTGGTGAAAAACTGTTTTTT. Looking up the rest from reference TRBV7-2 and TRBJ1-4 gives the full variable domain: GAGVSQSPSNKVTEKGKDVELRCDPISGHTALYWYRQSLGQGLEFLIYFQGNSAPDKSGLPSDRFSAERTGGSVSTLTIQRTQQEDSAVYLCASSADRGGEKLFFGSGTQLSVL.

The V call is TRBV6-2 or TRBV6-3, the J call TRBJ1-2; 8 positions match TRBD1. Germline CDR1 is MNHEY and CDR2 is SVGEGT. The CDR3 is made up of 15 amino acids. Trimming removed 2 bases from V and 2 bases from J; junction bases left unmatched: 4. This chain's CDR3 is CASSYLTGVNYGYTF. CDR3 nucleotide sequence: TGTGCCAGCAGTTACCTGACAGGGGTCAACTATGGCTACACCTTC.

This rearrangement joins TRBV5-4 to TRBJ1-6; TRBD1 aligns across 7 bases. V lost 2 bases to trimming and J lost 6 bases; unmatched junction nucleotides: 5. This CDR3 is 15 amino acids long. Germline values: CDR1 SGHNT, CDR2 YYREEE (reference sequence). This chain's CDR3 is CASSFRQGGNSPLHF. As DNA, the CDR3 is TGTGCCAGCAGCTTCCGACAGGGTGGTAATTCACCCCTCCACTTT.

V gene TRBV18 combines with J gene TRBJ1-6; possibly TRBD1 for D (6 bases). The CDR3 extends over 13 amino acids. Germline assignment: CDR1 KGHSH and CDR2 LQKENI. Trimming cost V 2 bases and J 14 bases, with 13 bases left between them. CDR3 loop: CASSPAGVSSLHF. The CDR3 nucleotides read TGTGCCAGCTCACCAGCAGGGGTATCTTCCCTCCACTTT.

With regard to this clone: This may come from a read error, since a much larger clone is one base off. The CDR3, as DNA: TGTGCCAGCAGCTTAGCGCCAGGGAACACTGAAGCTTTCTTT. Amino acid sequence: CASSLAPGNTEAFF. The gene calls are TRBV7-2 and TRBJ1-1; the D is unclear. Trimming left V 0 bases short and J 1 base short, with 6 bases between. The germline V gene has CDR1 SGHTA and CDR2 FQGNSA. This CDR3 is 14 amino acids long.

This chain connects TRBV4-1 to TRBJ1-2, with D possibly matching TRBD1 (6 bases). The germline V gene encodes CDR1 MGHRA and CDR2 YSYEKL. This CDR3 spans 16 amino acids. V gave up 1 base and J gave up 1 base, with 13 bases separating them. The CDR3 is CASSQGRGGGNYGYTF. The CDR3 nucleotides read TGCGCCAGCAGCCAAGGTCGGGGAGGGGGTAACTATGGCTACACCTTC.

CDR3 DNA: TGTGCCACTACAGGGGGCAGTTATGAAAAACTGTTTTTT. Protein: CATTGGSYEKLFF. The chain is built from TRBV12-3 or TRBV12-4 and TRBJ1-4; TRBD1 matches at 9 bases. With V trimmed by 10 bases and J by 6 bases, 6 bases remained unmatched. The CDR3 length is 13 residues.

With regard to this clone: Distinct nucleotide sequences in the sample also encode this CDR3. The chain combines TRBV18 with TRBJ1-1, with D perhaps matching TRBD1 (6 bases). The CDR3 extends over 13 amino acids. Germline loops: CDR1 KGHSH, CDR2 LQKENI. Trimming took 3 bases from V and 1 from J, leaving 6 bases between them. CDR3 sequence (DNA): TGTGCCAGCTCACCGACAGGGAACACTGAAGCTTTCTTT. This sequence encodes CASSPTGNTEAFF.

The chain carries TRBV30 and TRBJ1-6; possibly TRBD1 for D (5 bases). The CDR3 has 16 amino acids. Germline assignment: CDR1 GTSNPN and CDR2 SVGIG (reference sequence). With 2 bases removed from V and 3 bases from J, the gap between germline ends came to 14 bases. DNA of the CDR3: TGTGCCTGGAGTTATCAATCAGGGTACTATAATTCACCCCTCCACTTT. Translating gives CAWSYQSGYYNSPLHF.

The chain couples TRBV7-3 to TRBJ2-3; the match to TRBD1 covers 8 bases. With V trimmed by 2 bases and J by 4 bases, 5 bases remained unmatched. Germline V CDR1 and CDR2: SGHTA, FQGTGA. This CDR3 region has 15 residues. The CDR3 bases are TGTGCCAGCAGCTTACAGGGGGCAGTGTCAGATACGCAGTATTTT. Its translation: CASSLQGAVSDTQYF.

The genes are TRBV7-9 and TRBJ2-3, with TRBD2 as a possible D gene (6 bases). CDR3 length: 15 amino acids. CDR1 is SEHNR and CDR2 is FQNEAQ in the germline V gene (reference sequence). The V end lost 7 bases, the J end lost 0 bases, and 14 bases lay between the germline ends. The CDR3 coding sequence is TGTGCCAGCAACGGGCCCGGGACTAGCACAGATACGCAGTATTTT. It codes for CASNGPGTSTDTQYF.

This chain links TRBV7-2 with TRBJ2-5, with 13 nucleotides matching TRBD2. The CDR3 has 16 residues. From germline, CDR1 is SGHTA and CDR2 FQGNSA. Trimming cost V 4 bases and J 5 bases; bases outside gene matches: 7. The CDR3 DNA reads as TGTGCCAGCAGCTCCGGACTAGCGGGAGTTGCGGAGACCCAGTACTTC. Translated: CASSSGLAGVAETQYF.

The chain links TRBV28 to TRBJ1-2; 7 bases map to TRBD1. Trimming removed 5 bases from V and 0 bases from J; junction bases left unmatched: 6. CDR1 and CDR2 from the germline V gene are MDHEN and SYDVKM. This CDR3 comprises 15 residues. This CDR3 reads CASSRIRGSNYGYTF. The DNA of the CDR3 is TGTGCCAGCAGTCGAATCAGGGGGTCTAACTATGGCTACACCTTC.

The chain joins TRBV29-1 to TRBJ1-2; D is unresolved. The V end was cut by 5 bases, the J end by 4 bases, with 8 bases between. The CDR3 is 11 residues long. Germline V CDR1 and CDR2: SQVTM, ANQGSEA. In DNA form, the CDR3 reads TGCAGCGTTATGGGCGGCTATGGCTACACCTTC. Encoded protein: CSVMGGYGYTF.

CDR3 sequence: CASSLLPGKYYNEQFF. The DNA of the CDR3 is TGTGCCAGCAGTTTGCTCCCCGGGAAGTACTACAATGAGCAGTTCTTC. The J gene is TRBJ2-1, the V gene TRBV27; TRBD2 is a possible D gene (5 bases). V shed 3 bases and J shed 3 bases, with 15 bases lying between them. Germline values: CDR1 MNHEY, CDR2 SMNVEV (reference sequence). This CDR3 comprises 16 residues.